This T cell receptor beta chain was identified in a study of shared clonotypes between healthy human individuals (dated by TCRdb to about 2020). Background for the entire study: The cohort included three men and a couple of women between 18 and 49 years of age. Per donor, three plates each were used for CD4 naive and CD4 memory, two for CD8 naive, and one for CD8 memory. To estimate repertoire size and how much clonotypes are shared between individuals, the study performed deep sequencing of blood TCR repertoires from roughly five healthy adults. To increase sequencing depth and limit assay-specific biases, different laboratories used diverse techniques to prepare libraries and sequence TCR repertoires. Leukapheresis yielded between about 0.85 and 10 billion PBMCs per donor. Points the paper makes about the study in general: Higher generation probabilities were observed for clonotypes shared by all four sorted-subset donors than for non-shared clonotypes. About 5% of naive CD4, 3.5% of naive CD8, about 2.5% of memory CD4, and 0.4% of memory CD8 clonotypes were shared across a few donors. Rarefaction of sorted-subset datasets indicated incomplete sequencing despite the large sequencing depth. Larger estimated clonotype richness was generally found for naive subsets than for memory subsets. Only blood was sampled, and tissue TCR repertoires likely differ from those in blood. Pairwise subsampling indicated that sequencing depth was expected to affect the degree of clonotype sharing among donors. The genetic and exposure-history diversity represented was limited by the small number of donors.

The V and J ends are trimmed by 4 bases and 3 bases, leaving 15 bases between them. From a lookup of the germline V gene, CDR1 and CDR2 are SGHRS and YFSETQ. The CDR3 spans 15 residues, from the cysteine through the phenylalanine. The DNA shown is the 45-base CDR3, in frame from base 1. Using the deep immunoSEQ assay, TCR CDR3 regions were amplified from genomic DNA by multiplex PCR. Extracted genomic DNA from each cell subset was spread evenly across all wells of several immunoSEQ 96-well plates, with each plate serving as a replicate. For sorted subsets, around 200 ng genomic DNA, equal to 25,000 to 35,000 T cell genomes, was loaded into each replicate PCR. Purified libraries were quantified with a Qubit 3.0 fluorometer, sized on a Bioanalyzer 2100, and re-quantified with the KAPA Library Quantification kit. Every immunoSEQ 96-well plate was sequenced on a dedicated single-read 150-cycle Illumina NextSeq 550 flow cell. The published analysis was carried out like this. Because the immunoSEQ output held only junctional sequences and lacked quality scores, the filtering could not match the filtering applied to full-length reads. Sequences were annotated with PyIR, a Python wrapper for IgBLAST v1.9, and V/J genes and CDR3 were assigned using IMGT germline references. Any read was removed if the V/J assignment was weak (E-value above 1e-6), the CDR3 was missing, or the read contained stop codons, out-of-frame junctions, or ambiguous translated residues. V3J clonotypes were defined as sequences sharing the same inferred V gene, J gene, and CDR3 amino acid sequence. Percentage overlap between repertoires was computed as shared unique clonotypes divided by the size of the smaller repertoire. RTK rarefaction, the Chao1 estimator, and Recon v2.1 estimates of unobserved clonotypes were used to assess repertoire richness. For all TCRbeta clonotypes obtained by the gDNA method from a handful of donors, generation probabilities were computed with OLGA. TCRdb's version of the immuneACCESS table is confined to in-frame rearrangements and falls short of the full clone set. An unresolved V gene accounts for under half of the shortfall where checked; the remainder is of unknown origin. V, J and clone size are those of that table, while D and trimming were read from the DNA. The sample profile shows about 2 million clones; roughly 95% of them were found once. The top ten constitute 0.1% to 0.15% of the sample.

Healthy HIV-negative adults with no recently reported acute infections or vaccinations were included as donors. Every donor was a Caucasian adult living in Nashville, Tennessee, USA. CD4+ T cells were enriched by magnetic negative selection, after which naive cells were positively selected on CD45RA and the negative fraction was taken as the memory subset. Blood was obtained by leukapheresis, after which PBMCs were separated by Ficoll-Histopaque density gradient centrifugation and cryopreserved in liquid nitrogen vapor phase. Purity and quantity of every magnetically sorted T cell population were checked by analytical flow cytometry. Each sorted fraction had its genomic DNA isolated and then quantified by UV absorbance on a Nanodrop 2000c. Of note for this clone: The specificity of this receptor is unknown. No much larger clone exists at a distance of one base, and base qualities are not known.

This chain joins TRBV5-1 to TRBJ2-3; the D gene is perhaps TRBD2, from 5 matching bases. This receptor was obtained from a man between 18 and 29 years old in good health. Sequencing was carried out using naive CD4+ T cells sorted from blood. According to the study, the label for this sample's cell subset or site signals: CD45RA+ positively selected. The nucleotide sequence reads as follows: TGCGCCAGCAGCCTTGACTACCCTATTACAGATACGCAGTATTTT. This sequence encodes CASSLDYPITDTQYF.